A selection of T cell receptor beta chains follows, all from one sample in a study of T cell changes during pregnancy in multiple sclerosis. Using immunoSEQ multiplex PCR, the repertoire was profiled, and TCRdb retains in-frame clones only, with some absent. The profile shows around 21,000 clones, 88% of them singletons. This specimen consisted of CD8+ T cells from peripheral blood mononuclear cells, obtained in the third trimester of pregnancy. The receptors were sampled from a female donor in good health, enrolled as a control in a pregnancy study. Both conserved end residues are part of each CDR3. D genes are given only for firm matches. Clone size is given for some rows only: seen once, a few or many times, or a class if the clone is expanded.

j_call | d_call | clone_size | v_call | cdr3_aa | cdr3_nt
TRBJ2-1 | TRBD1 | few | TRBV6-5 | CASSYVTGGNNEQFF | TGTGCCAGCAGTTATGTGACAGGGGGCAACAATGAGCAGTTCTTC
TRBJ2-2 | TRBD1 | . | TRBV7-3 | CASSFRTGQGELFF | TGTGCCAGCAGCTTCCGGACAGGACAAGGGGAGCTGTTTTTT
TRBJ1-4 | . | . | TRBV5-6 | CASTDGGWGGRLFF | TGTGCCAGCACCGATGGGGGATGGGGGGGACGACTGTTTTTT
TRBJ1-1 | TRBD1 | . | TRBV5-1 | CASSLGTGVNTEAFF | TGCGCCAGCAGCTTGGGGACAGGCGTGAACACTGAAGCTTTCTTT
TRBJ1-4 | . | . | TRBV29-1 | CSVRTDEKLFF | TGCAGCGTTAGGACAGATGAAAAACTGTTTTTT
TRBJ2-7 | TRBD2 | . | TRBV4-1 | CASSQDQPSGDYEQYF | TGCGCCAGCAGCCAAGATCAACCTAGCGGCGACTACGAGCAGTACTTC
TRBJ2-5 | TRBD1 | . | TRBV9 | CASSQDRGLQETQYF | TGTGCCAGCAGCCAAGACAGGGGGCTTCAAGAGACCCAGTACTTC
TRBJ2-7 | TRBD2 | . | TRBV11-2 | CASSSAGEFSYEQYF | TGTGCCAGCAGCTCAGCGGGAGAGTTCTCCTACGAGCAGTACTTC
TRBJ1-1 | . | . | TRBV11-2 | CASSLNAGIEAFF | TGTGCCAGCAGCTTGAATGCCGGTATTGAAGCTTTCTTT
TRBJ1-1 | . | few | TRBV4-1 | CASSQAASYLPEAFF | TGCGCCAGCAGCCAAGCGGCTAGTTACTTACCTGAAGCTTTCTTT
TRBJ1-2 | . | . | TRBV7-9 | CASSLRFSVEEYYGYTF | TGTGCCAGCAGCTTACGTTTTTCTGTCGAGGAGTATTATGGCTACACCTTC
TRBJ2-1 | . | . | TRBV7-8 | CASSGKGEARYNEQFF | TGTGCCAGCAGCGGAAAAGGTGAGGCCCGCTACAATGAGCAGTTCTTC
TRBJ2-2 | . | . | TRBV7-3 | CASSLGLGDTGELFF | TGTGCCAGCAGCCTAGGGCTCGGGGACACCGGGGAGCTGTTTTTT
TRBJ1-2 | TRBD1 | once | TRBV6-1 | CASTRQGTGYTF | TGTGCCAGCACTAGACAGGGAACGGGCTACACCTTC
TRBJ2-1 | . | . | TRBV7-8 | CASSSQGSSYNEQFF | TGTGCCAGCAGCAGTCAGGGGAGCTCCTACAATGAGCAGTTCTTC
TRBJ2-7 | TRBD1 | . | TRBV10-3 | CAISSSGTGGGYEQYF | TGTGCCATCAGCTCTTCGGGGACAGGGGGAGGCTACGAGCAGTACTTC
TRBJ2-1 | . | once | TRBV7-9 | CATTALGAYNEQFF | TGTGCCACCACGGCCTTAGGGGCCTACAATGAGCAGTTCTTC
TRBJ2-1 | TRBD2 | . | TRBV9 | CASSGGTSGSGNEQFF | TGTGCCAGCTCCGGTGGAACTAGCGGGAGCGGCAATGAGCAGTTCTTC
TRBJ1-1 | TRBD1 | . | TRBV18 | CASSPSNGQATEAFF | TGTGCCAGCTCACCGAGTAACGGACAGGCCACTGAAGCTTTCTTT
TRBJ2-1 | TRBD2 | . | TRBV15 | CATSRGLAAYNEQFF | TGTGCCACCAGCAGGGGACTAGCGGCCTACAATGAGCAGTTCTTC
TRBJ1-2 | . | . | TRBV4-1 | CASSQSTGYGYTF | TGCGCCAGCAGCCAAAGTACAGGCTATGGCTACACCTTC
TRBJ1-5 | . | . | TRBV5-3 | CARSLGQNNQPQHF | TGTGCCAGAAGCTTGGGACAGAACAATCAGCCCCAGCATTTT
TRBJ2-7 | . | . | TRBV6-6 | CASSDPPDTTYEQYF | TGTGCCAGCAGTGATCCCCCCGACACAACCTACGAGCAGTACTTC
TRBJ2-3 | . | . | TRBV27 | CASSFLRLTSTDTQYF | TGTGCCAGCAGTTTCTTGCGCCTCACTAGCACAGATACGCAGTATTTT
TRBJ1-2 | . | . | TRBV5-4 | CASSGGNTGYTF | TGTGCCAGCAGCGGAGGTAATACTGGCTACACCTTC
TRBJ2-3 | . | . | TRBV14 | CASSKRPMRTDTQYF | TGTGCCAGCTCCAAGCGTCCTATGAGGACAGATACGCAGTATTTT
TRBJ2-7 | TRBD2 | . | TRBV28 | CASSPPGGEQYF | TGTGCCAGCAGTCCGCCGGGGGGCGAGCAGTACTTC
TRBJ2-1 | TRBD2 | . | TRBV27 | CASGWTSGRGGEFF | TGTGCCAGCGGGTGGACTAGCGGGAGGGGGGGGGAGTTCTTC
TRBJ2-1 | TRBD2 | once | TRBV10-3 | CAISGWLAGDREQFF | TGTGCCATCAGTGGTTGGCTAGCGGGAGATCGTGAGCAGTTCTTC
TRBJ2-5 | TRBD2 | . | TRBV4-2 | CASSQGAAGVLQETQYF | TGTGCCAGCAGCCAAGGGGCGGCGGGAGTACTCCAAGAGACCCAGTACTTC
TRBJ2-7 | TRBD1 | few | TRBV9 | CASSARQGHQYF | TGTGCCAGCAGCGCCCGACAGGGCCATCAGTACTTC
TRBJ1-2 | . | . | TRBV7-9 | CASSFTENYGYTF | TGTGCCAGCAGCTTTACAGAAAACTATGGCTACACCTTC
TRBJ1-2 | . | . | TRBV28 | CASSQTTGWFGYTF | TGTGCCAGCAGTCAGACGACAGGTTGGTTCGGCTACACCTTC
TRBJ1-5 | . | . | TRBV7-6 | CASSIGGWGPQPQHF | TGTGCCAGCAGTATAGGGGGTTGGGGCCCTCAGCCCCAGCATTTT
TRBJ2-1 | . | . | TRBV6-6 | CAITTSIVDEQFF | TGTGCCATTACGACTAGTATTGTCGATGAGCAGTTCTTC
TRBJ2-1 | . | . | TRBV11-3 | CASSLGEFNEQFF | TGTGCCAGCAGCTTAGGGGAGTTTAATGAGCAGTTCTTC
TRBJ2-7 | . | . | TRBV14 | CASSPGPIRRRYEGYEQYF | TGTGCCAGCAGTCCCGGACCCATCAGGCGGAGGTATGAAGGCTACGAGCAGTACTTC
TRBJ2-7 | . | . | TRBV28 | CASSAAGPEWYEQYF | TGTGCCAGCAGTGCGGCAGGGCCAGAATGGTACGAGCAGTACTTC